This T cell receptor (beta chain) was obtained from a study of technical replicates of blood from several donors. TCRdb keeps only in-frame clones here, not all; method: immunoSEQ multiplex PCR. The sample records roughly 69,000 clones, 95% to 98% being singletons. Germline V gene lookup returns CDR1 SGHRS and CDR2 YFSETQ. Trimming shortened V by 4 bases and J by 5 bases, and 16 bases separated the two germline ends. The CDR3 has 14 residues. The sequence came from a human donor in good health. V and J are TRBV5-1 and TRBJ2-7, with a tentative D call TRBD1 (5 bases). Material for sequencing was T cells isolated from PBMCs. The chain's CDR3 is CASSLPDRMDEQYF. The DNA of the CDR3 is TGCGCCAGCAGCCTCCCCGACAGAATGGACGAGCAGTACTTC.